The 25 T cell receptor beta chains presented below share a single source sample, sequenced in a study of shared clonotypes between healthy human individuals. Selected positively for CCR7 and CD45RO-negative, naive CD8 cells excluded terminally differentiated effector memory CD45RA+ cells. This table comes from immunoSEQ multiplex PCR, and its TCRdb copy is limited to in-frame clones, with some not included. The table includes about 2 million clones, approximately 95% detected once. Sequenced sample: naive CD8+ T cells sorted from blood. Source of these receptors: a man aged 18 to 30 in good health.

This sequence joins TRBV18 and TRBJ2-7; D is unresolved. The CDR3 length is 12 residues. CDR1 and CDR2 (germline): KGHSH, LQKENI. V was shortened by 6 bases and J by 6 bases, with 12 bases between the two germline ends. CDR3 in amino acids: CASSMTQPEQYF. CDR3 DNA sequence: TGTGCCAGCTCGATGACGCAACCCGAGCAGTACTTC. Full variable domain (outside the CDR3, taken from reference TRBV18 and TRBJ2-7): NAGVMQNPRHLVRRRGQEARLRCSPMKGHSHVYWYRQLPEEGLKFMVYLQKENIIDESGMPKERFSAEFPKEGPSILRIQQVVRGDSAAYFCASSMTQPEQYFGPGTRLTVT.

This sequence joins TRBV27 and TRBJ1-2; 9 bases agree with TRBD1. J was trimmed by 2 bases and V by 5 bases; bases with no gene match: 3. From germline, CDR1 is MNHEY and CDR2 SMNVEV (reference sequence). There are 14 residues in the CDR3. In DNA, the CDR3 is TGTGCCAGCAGTAAGACAGGGGGGAACTATGGCTACACCTTC. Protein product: CASSKTGGNYGYTF.

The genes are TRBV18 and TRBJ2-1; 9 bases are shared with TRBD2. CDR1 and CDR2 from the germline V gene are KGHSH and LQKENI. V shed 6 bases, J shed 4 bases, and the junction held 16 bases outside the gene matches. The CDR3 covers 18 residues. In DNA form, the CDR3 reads TGTGCCAGCTCCCTACAGGTTCCTCCGACTAGCGGTTACAATGAGCAGTTCTTC. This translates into CASSLQVPPTSGYNEQFF.

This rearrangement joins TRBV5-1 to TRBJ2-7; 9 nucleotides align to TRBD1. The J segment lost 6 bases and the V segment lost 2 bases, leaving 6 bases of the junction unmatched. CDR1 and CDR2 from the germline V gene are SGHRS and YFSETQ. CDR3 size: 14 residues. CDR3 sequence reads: CASSLGTGFSEQYF. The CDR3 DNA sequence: TGCGCCAGCAGCTTAGGGACAGGGTTTAGCGAGCAGTACTTC.

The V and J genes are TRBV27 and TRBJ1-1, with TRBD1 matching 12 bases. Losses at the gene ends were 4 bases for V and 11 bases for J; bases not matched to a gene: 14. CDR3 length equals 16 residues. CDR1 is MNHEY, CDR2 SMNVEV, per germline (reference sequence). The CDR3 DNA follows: TGTGCCAGCAGTTCGATATTTGTGGGACAGGGGGCATTGGCTTTCTTT. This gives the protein CASSSIFVGQGALAFF.

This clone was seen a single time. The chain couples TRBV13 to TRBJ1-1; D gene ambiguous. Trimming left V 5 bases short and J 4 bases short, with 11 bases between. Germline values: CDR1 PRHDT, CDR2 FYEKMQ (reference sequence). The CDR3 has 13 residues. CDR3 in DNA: TGTGCCAGCAGCCCTACGGGATTCACTGAAGCTTTCTTT. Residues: CASSPTGFTEAFF. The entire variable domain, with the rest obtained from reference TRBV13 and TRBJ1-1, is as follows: AAGVIQSPRHLIKEKRETATLKCYPIPRHDTVYWYQQGPGQDPQFLISFYEKMQSDKGSIPDRFSAQQFSDYHSELNMSSLELGDSALYFCASSPTGFTEAFFGQGTRLTVV.

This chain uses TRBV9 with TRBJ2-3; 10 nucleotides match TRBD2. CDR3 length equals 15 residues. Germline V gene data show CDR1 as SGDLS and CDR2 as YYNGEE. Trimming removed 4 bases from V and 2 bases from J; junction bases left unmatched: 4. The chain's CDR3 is CASSIAGGSTDTQYF. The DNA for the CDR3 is TGTGCCAGCAGCATAGCGGGGGGATCCACAGATACGCAGTATTTT.

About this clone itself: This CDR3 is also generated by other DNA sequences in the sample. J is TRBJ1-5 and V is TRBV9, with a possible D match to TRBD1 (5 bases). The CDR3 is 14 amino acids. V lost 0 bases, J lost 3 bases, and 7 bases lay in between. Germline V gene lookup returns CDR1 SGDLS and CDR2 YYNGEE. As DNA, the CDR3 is TGTGCCAGCAGCGTAGAAGGGGACAATCAGCCCCAGCATTTT. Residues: CASSVEGDNQPQHF.

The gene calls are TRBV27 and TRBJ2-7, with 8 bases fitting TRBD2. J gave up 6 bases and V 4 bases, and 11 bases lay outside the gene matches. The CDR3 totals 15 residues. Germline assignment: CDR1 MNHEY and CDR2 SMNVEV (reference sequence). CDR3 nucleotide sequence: TGTGCCAGCAGTTCACGGGGGCGCCTAGCGGGCGAGCAGTACTTC. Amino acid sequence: CASSSRGRLAGEQYF.

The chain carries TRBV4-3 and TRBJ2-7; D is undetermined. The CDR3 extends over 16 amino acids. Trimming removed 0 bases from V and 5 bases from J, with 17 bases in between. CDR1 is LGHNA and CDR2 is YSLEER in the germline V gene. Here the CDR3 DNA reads TGCGCCAGCAGCCAAGATAGGGTGGGGATTCCCCACGAGCAGTACTTC. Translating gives CASSQDRVGIPHEQYF.

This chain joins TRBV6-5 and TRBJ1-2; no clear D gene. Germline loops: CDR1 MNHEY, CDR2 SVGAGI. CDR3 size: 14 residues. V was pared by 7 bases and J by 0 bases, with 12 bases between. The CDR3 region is CASIPDTSNYGYTF. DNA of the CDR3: TGTGCCAGCATCCCCGACACCTCTAACTATGGCTACACCTTC.

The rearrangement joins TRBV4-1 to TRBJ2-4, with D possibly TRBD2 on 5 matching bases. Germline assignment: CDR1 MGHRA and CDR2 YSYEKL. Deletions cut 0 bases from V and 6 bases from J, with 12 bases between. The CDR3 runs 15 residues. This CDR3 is CASSQDQGLINIQYF. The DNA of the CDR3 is TGCGCCAGCAGCCAAGACCAAGGACTCATAAACATTCAGTACTTC.

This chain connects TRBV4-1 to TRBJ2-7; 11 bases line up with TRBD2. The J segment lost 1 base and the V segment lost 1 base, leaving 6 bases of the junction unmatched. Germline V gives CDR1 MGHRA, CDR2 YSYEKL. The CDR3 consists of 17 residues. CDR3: CASSQVPTSGSSYEQYF. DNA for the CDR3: TGCGCCAGCAGCCAAGTCCCTACTAGCGGGAGTTCCTACGAGCAGTACTTC.

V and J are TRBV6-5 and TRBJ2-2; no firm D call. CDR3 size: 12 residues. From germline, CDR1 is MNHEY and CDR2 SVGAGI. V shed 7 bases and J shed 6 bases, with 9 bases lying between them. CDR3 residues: CASNHIAGELFF. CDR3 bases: TGTGCCAGCAACCACATCGCCGGGGAGCTGTTTTTT.

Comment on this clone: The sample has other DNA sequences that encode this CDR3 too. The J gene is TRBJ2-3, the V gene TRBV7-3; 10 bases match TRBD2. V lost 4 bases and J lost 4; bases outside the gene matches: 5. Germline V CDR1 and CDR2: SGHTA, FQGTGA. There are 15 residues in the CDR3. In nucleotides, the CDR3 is TGTGCCAGCAGCTCGAGCGGGGGGGCCGCAGATACGCAGTATTTT. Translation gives CASSSSGGAADTQYF.

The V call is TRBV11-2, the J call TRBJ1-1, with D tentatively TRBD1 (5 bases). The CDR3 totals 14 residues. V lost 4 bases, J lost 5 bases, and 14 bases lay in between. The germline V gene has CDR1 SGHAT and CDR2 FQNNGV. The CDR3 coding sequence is TGTGCCAGCAGCTACCAGGGAAGGGGAACTGAAGCTTTCTTT. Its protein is CASSYQGRGTEAFF. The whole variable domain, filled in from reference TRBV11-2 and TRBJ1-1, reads EAGVAQSPRYKIIEKRQSVAFWCNPISGHATLYWYQQILGQGPKLLIQFQNNGVVDDSQLPKDRFSAERLKGVDSTLKIQPAKLEDSAVYLCASSYQGRGTEAFFGQGTRLTVV.

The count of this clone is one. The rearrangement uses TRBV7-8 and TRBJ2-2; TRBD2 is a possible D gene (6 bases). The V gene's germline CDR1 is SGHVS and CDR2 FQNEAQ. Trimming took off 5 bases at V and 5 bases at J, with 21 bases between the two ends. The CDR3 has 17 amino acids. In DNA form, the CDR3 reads TGTGCCAGCAGCGTTAGTTCGACGGGGGTTGGGACCGGGGAGCTGTTTTTT. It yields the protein CASSVSSTGVGTGELFF.

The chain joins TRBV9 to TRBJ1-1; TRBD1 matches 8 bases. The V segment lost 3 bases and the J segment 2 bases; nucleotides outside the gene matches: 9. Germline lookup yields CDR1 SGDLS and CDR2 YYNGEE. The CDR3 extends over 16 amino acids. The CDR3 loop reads CASSAGVQGVNTEAFF. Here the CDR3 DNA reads TGTGCCAGCAGCGCAGGGGTACAGGGGGTTAACACTGAAGCTTTCTTT.

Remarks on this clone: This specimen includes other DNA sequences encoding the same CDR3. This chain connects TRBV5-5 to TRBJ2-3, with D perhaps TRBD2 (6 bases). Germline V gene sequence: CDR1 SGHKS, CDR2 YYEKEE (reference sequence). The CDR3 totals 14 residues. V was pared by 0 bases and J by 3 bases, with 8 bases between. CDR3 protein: CASSLGAGTDTQYF. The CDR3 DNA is TGTGCCAGCAGCTTGGGGGCGGGAACAGATACGCAGTATTTT.

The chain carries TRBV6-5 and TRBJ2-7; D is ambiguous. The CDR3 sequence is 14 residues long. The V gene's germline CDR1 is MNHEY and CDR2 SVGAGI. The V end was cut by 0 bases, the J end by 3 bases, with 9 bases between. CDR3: CASSYSREYYEQYF. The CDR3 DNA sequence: TGTGCCAGCAGTTACTCGAGAGAGTACTACGAGCAGTACTTC.

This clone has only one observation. For the CDR3, the DNA is TGCGCCAGCAGTGATATGGGGGACATCTATTTAGCAGATACGCAGTATTTT. It is translated as CASSDMGDIYLADTQYF. The chain combines TRBV10-2 with TRBJ2-3, with a tentative D call TRBD1 (6 bases). In germline, CDR1 is WSHSY, CDR2 SAAADI. V was shortened by 3 bases and J by 4 bases, with 20 bases between the two germline ends. The CDR3 has 17 residues.

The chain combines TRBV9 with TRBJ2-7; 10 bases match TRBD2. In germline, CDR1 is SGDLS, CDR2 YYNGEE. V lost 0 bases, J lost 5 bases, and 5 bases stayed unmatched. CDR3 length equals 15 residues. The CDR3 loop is CASSVGSGLANEQYF. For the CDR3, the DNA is TGTGCCAGCAGCGTAGGATCGGGACTAGCGAACGAGCAGTACTTC. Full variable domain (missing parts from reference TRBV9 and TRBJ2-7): DSGVTQTPKHLITATGQRVTLRCSPRSGDLSVYWYQQSLDQGLQFLIQYYNGEERAKGNILERFSAQQFPDLHSELNLSSLELGDSALYFCASSVGSGLANEQYFGPGTRLTVT.

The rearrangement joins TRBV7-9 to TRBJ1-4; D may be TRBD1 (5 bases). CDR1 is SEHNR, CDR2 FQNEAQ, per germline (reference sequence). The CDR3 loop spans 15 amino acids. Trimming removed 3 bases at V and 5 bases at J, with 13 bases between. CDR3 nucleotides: TGTGCCAGCAGCTTTACAGGAGGCCTAAATGAAAAACTGTTTTTT. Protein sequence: CASSFTGGLNEKLFF.

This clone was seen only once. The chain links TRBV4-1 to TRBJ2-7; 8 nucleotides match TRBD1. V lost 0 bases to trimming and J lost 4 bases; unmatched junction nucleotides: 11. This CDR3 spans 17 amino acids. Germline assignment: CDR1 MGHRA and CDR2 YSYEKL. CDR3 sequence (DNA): TGCGCCAGCAGCCAAGAGCCAGGGGGCTTGGTGGGGTACGAGCAGTACTTC. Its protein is CASSQEPGGLVGYEQYF.

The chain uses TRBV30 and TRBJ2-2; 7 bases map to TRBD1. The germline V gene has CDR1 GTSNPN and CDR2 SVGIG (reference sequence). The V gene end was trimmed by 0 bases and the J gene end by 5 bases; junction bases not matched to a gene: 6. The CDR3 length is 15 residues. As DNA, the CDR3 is TGTGCCTGGAGTGTACTCCGGACAGGAACCGGGGAGCTGTTTTTT. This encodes CAWSVLRTGTGELFF. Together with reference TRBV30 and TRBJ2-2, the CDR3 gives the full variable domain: SQTIHQWPATLVQPVGSPLSLECTVEGTSNPNLYWYRQAAGRGLQLLFYSVGIGQISSEVPQNLSASRPQDRQFILSSKKLLLSDSGFYLCAWSVLRTGTGELFFGEGSRLTVL.